This T cell receptor beta chain is drawn from a study of cytomegalovirus exposure and HLA in healthy donors. Findings of the study overall: First-cohort TCR clusters were later found to tend to co-occur in the 120 validation repertoires. Specific recognition of CMV antigens was confirmed in vitro for a few chains (all CMV-associated). It was 150 or so TCR beta chains that were listed as cytomegalovirus-associated.

Points on this clone: Its antigen is not identified.

Germline CDR1 reads MDHEN; CDR2 reads SYDVKM. V shed 6 bases, J shed 4 bases, and the junction held 9 bases outside the gene matches. CDR3 length: 14 amino acids. From the 120-subject validation cohort, which was separate from the approximately 670-subject first cohort, the donors were drawn. TCRdb keeps only in-frame clones here, not all; method: immunoSEQ multiplex PCR. The sample yields about 200,000 clones, around nine tenths seen once. The sequencing input was PBMCs. The receptor's source is a woman between 18 and 29 years old in good health and CMV-seronegative. This chain uses TRBV28 with TRBJ2-7, with 7 bases aligning to TRBD1. The CDR3 sequence is CASRLQGPTYEQYF. CDR3 sequence (DNA): TGTGCCAGCAGGCTACAGGGGCCGACTTACGAGCAGTACTTC.